The T cell receptor (beta chain) described here comes from a study of beta chain features in type 1 diabetes. Isolated RNA was reverse transcribed in full, so expressed TCRB transcripts were sequenced. Sequenced by immunoSEQ multiplex PCR; TCRdb stores in-frame clones only, minus some. This sample has 860,000 or so clones; 17% occur once, and the top ten carry 0.02% to 0.025%. Germline assignment: CDR1 SGHTA and CDR2 FQGNSA. The CDR3 covers 13 residues. V was pared by 1 base and J by 6 bases, with 7 bases between. The sequenced material came from naive CD4+ T cells from blood. The sequence was obtained from a woman under 30 in good health. The J gene is TRBJ2-1, the V gene TRBV7-2; D gene uncertain. As DNA, the CDR3 is TGTGCCAGCAGCTTAGTAGTTTCCAATGAGCAGTTCTTC. Encoded protein: CASSLVVSNEQFF.